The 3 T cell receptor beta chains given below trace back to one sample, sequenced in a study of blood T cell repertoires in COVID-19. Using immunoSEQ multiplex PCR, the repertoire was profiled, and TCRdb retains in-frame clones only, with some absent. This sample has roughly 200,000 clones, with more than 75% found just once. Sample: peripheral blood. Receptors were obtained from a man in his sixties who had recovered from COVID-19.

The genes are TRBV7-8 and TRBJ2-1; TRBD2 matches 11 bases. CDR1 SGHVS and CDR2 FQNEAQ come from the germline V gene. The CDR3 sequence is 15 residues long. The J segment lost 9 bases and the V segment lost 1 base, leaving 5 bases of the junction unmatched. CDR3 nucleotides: TGTGCCAGCAGCTTAGGACTAGCGGGGTACGGTGAGCAGTTCTTC. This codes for CASSLGLAGYGEQFF. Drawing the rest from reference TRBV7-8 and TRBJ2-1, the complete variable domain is GAGVSQSPRYKVAKRGQDVALRCDPISGHVSLFWYQQALGQGPEFLTYFQNEAQLDKSGLPSDRFFAERPEGSVSTLKIQRTQQEDSAVYLCASSLGLAGYGEQFFGPGTRLTVL.

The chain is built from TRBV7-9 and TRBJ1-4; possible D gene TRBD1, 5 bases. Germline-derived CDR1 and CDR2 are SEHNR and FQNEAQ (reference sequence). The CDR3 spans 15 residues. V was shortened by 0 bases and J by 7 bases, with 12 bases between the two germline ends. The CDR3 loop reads CASSLAGAGVEKLFF. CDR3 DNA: TGTGCCAGCAGCTTAGCAGGGGCAGGAGTTGAAAAACTGTTTTTT.

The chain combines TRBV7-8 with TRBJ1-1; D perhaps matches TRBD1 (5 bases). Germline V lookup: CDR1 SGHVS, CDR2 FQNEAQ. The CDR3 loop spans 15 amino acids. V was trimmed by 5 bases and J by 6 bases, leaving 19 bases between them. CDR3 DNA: TGTGCCAGCAGCCCACCACCGGGACTGAAGTCTGAAGCTTTCTTT. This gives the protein CASSPPPGLKSEAFF.